This T cell receptor beta chain emerged from a study of control samples from healthy donors and cancer patients. Germline V gives CDR1 MDHEN, CDR2 SYDVKM. V trimming: 5 bases; J trimming: 6 bases; junction bases outside the gene matches: 2. CDR3 length: 14 residues. Method: immunoSEQ multiplex PCR; TCRdb's copy keeps in-frame clones and lacks some. The repertoire holds about 150,000 clones, with 94% as singletons. The sample comprised blood. The chain joins TRBV28 to TRBJ1-4; 11 positions agree with TRBD1. The TCR sequence derives from a woman between 18 and 29 years old in good health. The CDR3 sequence is CASSGDRGYEKLFF. The DNA of the CDR3 is TGTGCCAGCAGTGGGGACAGGGGGTATGAAAAACTGTTTTTT.